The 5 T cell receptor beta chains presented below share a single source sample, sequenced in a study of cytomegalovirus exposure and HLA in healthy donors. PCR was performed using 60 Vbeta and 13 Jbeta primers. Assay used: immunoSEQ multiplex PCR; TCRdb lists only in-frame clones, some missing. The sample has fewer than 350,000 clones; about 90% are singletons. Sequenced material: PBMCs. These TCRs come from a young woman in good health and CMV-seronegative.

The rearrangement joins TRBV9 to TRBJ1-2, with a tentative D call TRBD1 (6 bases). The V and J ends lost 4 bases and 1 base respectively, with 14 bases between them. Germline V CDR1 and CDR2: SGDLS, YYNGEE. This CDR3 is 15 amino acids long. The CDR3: CASSISQGNNYGYTF. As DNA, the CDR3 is TGTGCCAGCAGCATCTCACAGGGAAATAACTATGGCTACACCTTC.

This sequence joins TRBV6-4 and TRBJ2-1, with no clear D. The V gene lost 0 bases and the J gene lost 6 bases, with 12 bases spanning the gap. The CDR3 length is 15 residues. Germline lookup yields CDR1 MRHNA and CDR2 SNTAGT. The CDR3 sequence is CASSDSGERVNEQFF. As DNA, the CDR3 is TGTGCCAGCAGTGACTCCGGAGAAAGAGTCAATGAGCAGTTCTTC.

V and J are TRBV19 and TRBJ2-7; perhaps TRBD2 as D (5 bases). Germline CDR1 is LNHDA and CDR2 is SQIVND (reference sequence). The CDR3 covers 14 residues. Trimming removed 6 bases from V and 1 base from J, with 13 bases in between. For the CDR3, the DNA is TGTGCCAGTAGATCGGGCGGGTCATCCTACGAGCAGTACTTC. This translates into CASRSGGSSYEQYF.

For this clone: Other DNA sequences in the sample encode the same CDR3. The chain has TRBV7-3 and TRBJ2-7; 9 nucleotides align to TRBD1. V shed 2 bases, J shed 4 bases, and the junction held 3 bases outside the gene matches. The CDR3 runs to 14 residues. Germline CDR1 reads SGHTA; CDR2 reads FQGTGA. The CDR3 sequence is CASSLGTGPYEQYF. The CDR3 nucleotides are TGTGCCAGCAGCTTAGGGACAGGGCCGTACGAGCAGTACTTC.

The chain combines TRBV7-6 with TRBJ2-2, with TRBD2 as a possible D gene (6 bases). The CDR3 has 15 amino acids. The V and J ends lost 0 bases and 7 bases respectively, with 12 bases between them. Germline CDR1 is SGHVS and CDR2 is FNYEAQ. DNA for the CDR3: TGTGCCAGCAGCTTAGCGGGGGGAACGGGCGGGGAGCTGTTTTTT. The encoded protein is CASSLAGGTGGELFF.